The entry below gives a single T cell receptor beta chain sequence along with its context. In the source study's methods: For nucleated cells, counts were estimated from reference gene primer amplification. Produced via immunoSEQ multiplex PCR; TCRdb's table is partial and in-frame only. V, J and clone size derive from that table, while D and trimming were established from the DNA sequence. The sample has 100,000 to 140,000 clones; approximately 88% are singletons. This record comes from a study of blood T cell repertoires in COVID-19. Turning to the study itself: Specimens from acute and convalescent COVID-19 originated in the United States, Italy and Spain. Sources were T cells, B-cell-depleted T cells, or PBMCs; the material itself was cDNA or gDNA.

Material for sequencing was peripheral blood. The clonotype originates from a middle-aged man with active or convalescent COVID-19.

The CDR3 loop reads CSASRQGLGNQPQHF. The CDR3, as DNA: TGCAGTGCTAGTCGGCAGGGTTTGGGCAATCAGCCCCAGCATTTT. The chain combines TRBV20-1 with TRBJ1-5; D might be TRBD1 (5 bases). The germline CDR1 and CDR2 sequences are DFQATT and SNEGSKA (reference sequence). The CDR3 loop spans 15 amino acids. Trimming took 3 bases from V and 2 from J, leaving 14 bases between them.